This T cell receptor beta chain was documented in a study of tumour-infiltrating T cells in Burkitt lymphoma. Study summary: The Burkitt lymphoma cohort spanned all epidemiological subtypes. Survival, overall and progression-free, tracked with productive clonality.

Libraries were prepared by immunoSEQ multiplex PCR; TCRdb keeps only in-frame clonotypes and omits some of them. This table has about 3,300 clones, about 14% appearing once. Findings of the study overall: Many Burkitt lymphoma patients shared several public clonotypes.

This clone is labeled large (0.1 to 1%). Its target is unknown. CDR3 length: 12 residues. Germline values: CDR1 SEHNR, CDR2 FQNEAQ (reference sequence). V dropped 3 bases and J dropped 7 bases, with 9 bases sitting between them. The genes are TRBV7-9 and TRBJ1-1; no definite D call. Input material: tumor tissue. This clonotype was sampled from a human donor with Burkitt lymphoma. The CDR3 region has the DNA TGTGCCAGCAGCTTTTTGGCGGATGAAGCTTTCTTT. The encoded protein is CASSFLADEAFF.